These 11 T cell receptor beta chains originate from one sample sequenced in a study of immune evolution from preneoplasia to lung adenocarcinoma. The method was immunoSEQ multiplex PCR; TCRdb's version includes in-frame clones alone and lacks a portion of them. The table has roughly 6,700 clones, over 80% seen once. The sample taken for sequencing was FFPE invasive lung adenocarcinoma tissue. The receptors derive from a person aged 55-75 years with lung adenocarcinoma.

This chain links TRBV5-4 with TRBJ2-1; 16 bases are shared with TRBD2. With V trimmed by 5 bases and J by 6 bases, 8 bases remained unmatched. CDR3 length: 17 residues. Germline CDR1 reads SGHNT; CDR2 reads YYREEE (reference sequence). The chain's CDR3 is CASSPGLAGGRTNEQFF. CDR3 DNA: TGTGCCAGCAGTCCGGGACTAGCGGGAGGGAGGACCAATGAGCAGTTCTTC.

This clone was picked up a small number of times. The chain joins TRBV29-1 to TRBJ1-2; weak D call: TRBD1 (5 bases). This CDR3 contains 14 residues. V was trimmed by 0 bases and J by 4 bases, leaving 12 bases between them. The germline V gene has CDR1 SQVTM and CDR2 ANQGSEA. CDR3 residues: CSVEEDEGVYGYTF. CDR3 coding DNA: TGCAGCGTTGAAGAGGATGAAGGGGTCTATGGCTACACCTTC.

This clone was recorded a few times. The V and J genes are TRBV28 and TRBJ2-5; 10 bases are a match to TRBD1. V dropped 4 bases and J dropped 3; count of bases not matched to a gene: 5. The CDR3 is 15 amino acids. CDR1 MDHEN and CDR2 SYDVKM come from the germline V gene. The CDR3 loop is CASSYGGTGEETQYF. CDR3 sequence (DNA): TGTGCCAGCAGTTACGGTGGGACAGGGGAAGAGACCCAGTACTTC.

V usage is TRBV14 and J usage is TRBJ2-1, with 11 nucleotides matching TRBD2. Germline CDR1 is SGHDN and CDR2 is FVKESK. The CDR3 length is 18 residues. V dropped 4 bases and J dropped 5; count of bases not matched to a gene: 13. The CDR3 DNA reads TGTGCCAGCAGCCCCCAGACTAGCGGGACCCTAGCACACAATGAGCAGTTCTTC. It encodes CASSPQTSGTLAHNEQFF.

CDR3 loop: CAWSVGGADTEAFF. The CDR3 DNA is TGTGCCTGGAGTGTGGGAGGGGCCGACACTGAAGCTTTCTTT. This chain links TRBV30 with TRBJ1-1, with D tentatively TRBD1 (5 bases). The V gene lost 0 bases and the J gene lost 3 bases, with 11 bases spanning the gap. Per germline, CDR1 GTSNPN and CDR2 SVGIG (reference sequence). This CDR3 spans 14 amino acids.

The chain joins TRBV9 to TRBJ2-2; D ambiguous. This CDR3 is 16 amino acids long. The V gene's germline CDR1 is SGDLS and CDR2 YYNGEE. Between the trimmed V and J ends, which lost 2 bases and 5 bases, there was a span of 16 bases. Here the CDR3 DNA reads TGTGCCAGCAGCGTCTCGGTAGGGTTTGGGACCGGGGAGCTGTTTTTT. Translation gives CASSVSVGFGTGELFF.

The genes are TRBV6-5 and TRBJ1-2; TRBD1 matches 7 bases. CDR3 length: 13 amino acids. Trimming removed 6 bases from V and 4 bases from J; junction bases left unmatched: 5. Germline V gene data show CDR1 as MNHEY and CDR2 as SVGAGI. This CDR3 reads CASRRGQIYGYTF. The CDR3 DNA sequence: TGTGCCAGCAGACGGGGACAGATCTATGGCTACACCTTC.

The chain has TRBV15 and TRBJ2-3; 8 bases line up with TRBD2. The CDR3 is made up of 16 amino acids. V shed 8 bases, J shed 2 bases, and the junction held 12 bases outside the gene matches. Germline CDR1 LNHNV, CDR2 YYDKDF (reference sequence). In DNA, the CDR3 is TGTGCCACCGGTCTCAGCGGGAGTTCTGACACAGATACGCAGTATTTT. Translation: CATGLSGSSDTDTQYF.

J is TRBJ2-5 and V is TRBV18; the match to TRBD1 covers 12 bases. This CDR3 is built from 15 residues. V trimming: 3 bases; J trimming: 5 bases; junction bases outside the gene matches: 4. Germline V lookup: CDR1 KGHSH, CDR2 LQKENI. The CDR3 region has the DNA TGTGCCAGCTCACCCGGGACAGGGGGCCGGGAGACCCAGTACTTC. Translated: CASSPGTGGRETQYF.

The gene calls are TRBV11-3 and TRBJ2-7; D may be TRBD2 (5 bases). Trimming took off 3 bases at V and 5 bases at J, with 17 bases between the two ends. CDR1 and CDR2 from the germline V gene are SGHNT and YENEEA. This CDR3 comprises 15 residues. CDR3 loop: CASSFSEAPEDEQYF. The DNA of the CDR3 is TGTGCCAGCAGCTTTTCGGAGGCCCCGGAGGACGAGCAGTACTTC.

The J gene is TRBJ2-2, the V gene TRBV5-1, with 8 bases aligning to TRBD2. This CDR3 spans 20 amino acids. Germline V CDR1 and CDR2: SGHRS, YFSETQ. The V gene end was trimmed by 4 bases and the J gene end by 1 base; junction bases not matched to a gene: 18. This chain's CDR3 is CASSREGAVAVGENTGELFF. The CDR3 coding sequence is TGCGCCAGCAGCCGGGAGGGAGCGGTGGCCGTAGGGGAGAACACCGGGGAGCTGTTTTTT.